Included here is one TCR beta chain sequence, with context. The antigen is not known. The length of the CDR3 is 14 residues. V dropped 2 bases and J dropped 5; count of bases not matched to a gene: 3. The germline V gene has CDR1 MNHEY and CDR2 SVGAGI. The PCR employed 60 Vbeta primers together with 13 Jbeta primers. Data came from immunoSEQ multiplex PCR; TCRdb stores just in-frame clones and leaves some out. The table includes 100,000 to 150,000 clones, less than 85% detected once. The sample comes from a study of cytomegalovirus exposure and HLA in healthy donors. Study-level findings and limits: TCR beta V segments were, for the most part, productive about 87% or about 30% of the time in an earlier analysis.

Input material: PBMCs. J is TRBJ2-1 and V is TRBV6-5; 7 bases match TRBD1. This clonotype was obtained from a man aged 35 to 55 in good health and CMV-seronegative. CDR3 DNA sequence: TGTGCCAGCAGTTACGGGACAGCGGACAATGAGCAGTTCTTC. This codes for CASSYGTADNEQFF.